This TCR beta chain emerged from a study of shared clonotypes between healthy human individuals. Study-level background: Researchers assigned three CD4 naive, three CD4 memory, two CD8 naive and one CD8 memory plate to each donor. Study-wide points: Although depth was large, rarefaction showed that sequencing of the sorted subsets was incomplete. Among donors, the sharing of clonotypes was expected to be influenced by sequencing depth.

Germline CDR1 is SNHLY and CDR2 is FYNNEI. The CDR3 runs 14 residues. The V and J ends lost 5 bases and 1 base respectively, with 11 bases between them. From CD4+ cells came CD45RA+ naive and CD45RA-negative memory subsets. Produced via immunoSEQ multiplex PCR; TCRdb's table is partial and in-frame only. The repertoire consists of some 2,000,000 clones, with around 95% occurring once and the leading ten covering approximately 0.13%. This clone was counted once. Its specificity is unknown. This chain connects TRBV2 to TRBJ1-1, with D tentatively TRBD1 (6 bases). Source material: naive CD4+ T cells sorted from blood. Regarding subset: CD45RA+ positively selected. This sequence was found in a man between 18 and 29 years old in good health. Here the CDR3 DNA reads TGTGCCAGCAGTTGGACAGAGACGAACACTGAAGCTTTCTTT. The encoded protein is CASSWTETNTEAFF.